The clone carrying this T cell receptor (beta chain) was seen more than once but under ten times. Looked up from germline, CDR1 is SEHNR and CDR2 is FQNEAQ (reference sequence). CDR3 length: 16 amino acids. Trimming stripped 3 bases from V and 2 bases from J, with 15 bases between. TCRdb ran MiXCR on the 5' RACE reads and lists one entry per CDR3 protein. The data contain about 790,000 distinct CDR3 sequences, 18% of them seen just once; the ten biggest clones take up around 12%. The sample belongs to a study of identical twins. This same sample was also taken into another study, of T cells expressing NK-cell markers.

Sequencing input: PBMCs. The sequence was obtained from a woman aged 18-35 years in good health. The chain uses TRBV7-9 and TRBJ2-3; D tentatively reads TRBD1 or TRBD2 (5 bases each). DNA for the CDR3: TGTGCCAGCAGCTTTGGTACGGGGACGAACACAGATACGCAGTATTTT. This sequence encodes CASSFGTGTNTDTQYF.